This T cell receptor beta chain was recorded in a study of blood T cell repertoires in COVID-19. Some clones are missing from TCRdb's copy, which holds only in-frame ones; the method was immunoSEQ multiplex PCR. The sample contains tens of thousands of clones, about 82% of which appear only once. This TCR derives from a woman aged 55-69 years with acute or convalescent COVID-19. Sequences were obtained from peripheral blood.

The CDR3 spells CSVEVTRDTEAFF. DNA of the CDR3: TGCAGCGTTGAAGTTACTAGGGACACTGAAGCTTTCTTT. This chain joins TRBV29-1 and TRBJ1-1; D not certain. V was shortened by 1 base and J by 3 bases, with 9 bases between the two germline ends. The CDR3 has 13 amino acids. In germline, CDR1 is SQVTM, CDR2 ANQGSEA. The full variable domain, in which reference TRBV29-1 and TRBJ1-1 provide the parts outside the CDR3, is SAVISQKPSRDICQRGTSLTIQCQVDSQVTMMFWYRQQPGQSLTLIATANQGSEATYESGFVIDKFPISRPNLTFSTLTVSNMSPEDSSIYLCSVEVTRDTEAFFGQGTRLTVV.